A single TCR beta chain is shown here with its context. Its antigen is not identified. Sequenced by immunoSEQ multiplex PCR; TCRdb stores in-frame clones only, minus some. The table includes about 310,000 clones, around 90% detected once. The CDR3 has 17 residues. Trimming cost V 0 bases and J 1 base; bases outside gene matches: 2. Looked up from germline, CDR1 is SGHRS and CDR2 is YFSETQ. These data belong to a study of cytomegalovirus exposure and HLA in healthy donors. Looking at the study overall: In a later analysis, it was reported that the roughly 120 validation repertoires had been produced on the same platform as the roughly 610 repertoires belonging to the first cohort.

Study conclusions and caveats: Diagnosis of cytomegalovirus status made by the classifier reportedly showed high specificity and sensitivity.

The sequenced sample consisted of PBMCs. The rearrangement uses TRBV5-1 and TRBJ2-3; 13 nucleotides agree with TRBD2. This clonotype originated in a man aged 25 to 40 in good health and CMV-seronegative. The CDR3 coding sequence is TGCGCCAGCAGCTTGGGAGGACTAGCGGGGGGCACAGATACGCAGTATTTT. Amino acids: CASSLGGLAGGTDTQYF.